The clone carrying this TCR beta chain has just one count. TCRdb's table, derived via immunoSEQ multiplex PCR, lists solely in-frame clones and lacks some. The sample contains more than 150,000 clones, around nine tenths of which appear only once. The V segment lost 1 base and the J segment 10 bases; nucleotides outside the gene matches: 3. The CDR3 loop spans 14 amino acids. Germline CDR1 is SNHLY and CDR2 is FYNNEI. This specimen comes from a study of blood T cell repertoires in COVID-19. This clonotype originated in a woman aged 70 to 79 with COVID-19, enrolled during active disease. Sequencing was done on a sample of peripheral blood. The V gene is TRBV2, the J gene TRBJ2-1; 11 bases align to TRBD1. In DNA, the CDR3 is TGTGCCAGCAGTGAAGGGACAGGGGGCTGGGAGCAGTTCTTC. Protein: CASSEGTGGWEQFF. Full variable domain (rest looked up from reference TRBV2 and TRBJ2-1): EPEVTQTPSHQVTQMGQEVILRCVPISNHLYFYWYRQILGQKVEFLVSFYNNEISEKSEIFDDQFSVERPDGSNFTLKIRSTKLEDSAMYFCASSEGTGGWEQFFGPGTRLTVL.